These 14 T cell receptor beta chains originate from one sample sequenced in a study of tumor and adjacent non-tumor tissue in lung cancer. RNA was extracted from bulk tissue without any cell sorting. This non-tumor lung sample came from over 3 cm beyond the tumor edge. TCRbeta libraries were built with three rounds of nested PCR, modified from ARM-PCR. MiXCR, run by TCRdb on the multiplex PCR reads, gives a single entry per CDR3 protein. The sample has about 90,000 distinct CDR3 sequences, more than 65% seen once. The source material was distant non-tumor lung tissue. These TCRs come from a woman in her fifties or sixties with non-small cell lung cancer.

This clonotype has ten or more counts. This rearrangement joins TRBV30 to TRBJ2-7, with 11 bases fitting TRBD2. Germline assignment: CDR1 GTSNPN and CDR2 SVGIG (reference sequence). This CDR3 comprises 13 residues. J lost 6 bases, V lost 4 bases, and 5 bases had no gene match. The chain's CDR3 is CAWKLAGGAEQYF. CDR3 nucleotides: TGTGCCTGGAAGCTAGCGGGAGGAGCCGAGCAGTACTTC.

On this clonotype: The junction departs from germline at one end; a sequencing error may be responsible. The chain uses TRBV6-1 and TRBJ2-7; TRBD2 is a possible D gene (6 bases). CDR1 is MNHNS, CDR2 SASEGT, per germline. This CDR3 region has 12 residues. The CDR3 bases are TGTGTCAGCAGCTACATCAGACTAGTGCAGTACTTC. Amino acid sequence: CVSSYIRLVQYF.

This clonotype was seen only once. The V and J genes are TRBV7-6 and TRBJ2-1; D unclear. CDR3 length equals 14 residues. V dropped 5 bases and J dropped 1 base, with 9 bases sitting between them. The germline V gene has CDR1 SGHVS and CDR2 FNYEAQ. CDR3 DNA sequence: TGTGCCAGCAGCCCGGGCTGGTCCTACAATGAGCAGTTCTTC. Protein product: CASSPGWSYNEQFF.

V and J are TRBV7-8 and TRBJ2-7; D not certain. Germline V CDR1 and CDR2: SGHVS, FQNEAQ. The germline V and J ends were trimmed by 6 bases and 3 bases, with 12 bases remaining between them. This CDR3 comprises 13 residues. CDR3 bases: TGTGCCAGCAGGCCAGTCCGCGGCTACGAGCAGTACTTC. It translates to CASRPVRGYEQYF.

Remarks on this clonotype: One junction end disagrees with the germline gene, perhaps due to a read error. This chain uses TRBV29-1 with TRBJ2-1, with TRBD2 identical over 11 bases. Per germline, CDR1 SQVTM and CDR2 ANQGSEA. The CDR3 sequence is 15 residues long. For the CDR3, the DNA is TGCAGTGTTGAGTCTAGCGGGAGGACCTACAATGAGCAGTTCTTC. It translates to CSVESSGRTYNEQFF.

This clonotype was found once. V is TRBV4-2 and J is TRBJ2-6, with D uncertain. The CDR3 spans 17 residues. The germline V gene encodes CDR1 LGHNA and CDR2 YNFKEQ. CDR3 loop: CDSSHGSGSSGANVLTF. The CDR3 nucleotides are TGTGACAGTAGCCACGGCAGTGGAAGCTCTGGGGCCAACGTCCTGACTTTC.

Worth noting for this clonotype: One end of the junction fails to match germline, which may point to a read error. The chain uses TRBV11-2 and TRBJ2-2, with 7 bases that match TRBD1. This CDR3 is built from 17 residues. Per the germline V gene, CDR1 is SGHAT and CDR2 is FQNNGV. The chain's CDR3 is CASRLVQGPFDTGELFF. In nucleotides, the CDR3 is TGTGCCAGCAGGTTAGTACAGGGGCCCTTCGACACCGGGGAGCTGTTTTTT.

Points on this clonotype: One end of the junction varies from germline; a read error may be responsible. The chain's CDR3 is CADSKTLAGGGELYF. CDR3 nucleotides: TGCGCCGACAGCAAGACCCTAGCGGGAGGTGGCGAGCTGTACTTC. The chain employs TRBV4-1 and TRBJ2-7, with 11 bases matching TRBD2. Germline CDR1 is MGHRA and CDR2 is YSYEKL. This CDR3 is 15 amino acids long.

The chain uses TRBV4-1 and TRBJ2-7; maybe TRBD2 (6 bases). Germline V gives CDR1 MGHRA, CDR2 YSYEKL. Trimming removed 3 bases at V and 4 bases at J, with 13 bases between. The CDR3 runs 14 residues. The CDR3 loop is CASSHAGPAYEQYF. The CDR3, as DNA: TGCGCCAGCAGCCATGCGGGACCTGCATACGAGCAGTACTTC.

The V gene is TRBV6-1, the J gene TRBJ2-1; D is perhaps TRBD1 (6 bases). V lost 2 bases and J 2 bases, leaving 16 bases between the germline ends. Germline assignment: CDR1 MNHNS and CDR2 SASEGT. The CDR3 is 17 amino acids. The CDR3 bases are TGTGCCAGCAGTGAAAAGGGATTAGGGGGAACCTACAATGAGCAGTTCTTC. Protein product: CASSEKGLGGTYNEQFF.

For this clonotype: The junction shows a germline mismatch at one end, possibly a read error. The rearrangement uses TRBV10-2 and TRBJ2-4; D is uncertain. The germline V gene has CDR1 WSHSY and CDR2 SAAADI. The CDR3 consists of 13 residues. This CDR3 is CASSEEWLNIQYF. CDR3 nucleotides: TGCGCGAGCAGTGAGGAATGGCTGAACATTCAGTACTTC.

V gene TRBV28 combines with J gene TRBJ1-5; 9 positions agree with TRBD1. The CDR3 is 15 amino acids. Germline V gene sequence: CDR1 MDHEN, CDR2 SYDVKM. The CDR3 region is CACSPGQGFNEPQHF. The DNA of the CDR3 is TGTGCGTGCAGTCCGGGACAGGGTTTTAATGAGCCCCAGCATTTT.

Concerning this clonotype: One end of the junction does not line up with germline, which may come from a read error. This chain links TRBV7-9 with TRBJ2-2; D not certain. Germline CDR1 is SEHNR and CDR2 is FQNEAQ (reference sequence). This CDR3 comprises 14 residues. The CDR3 region is CASSKNPNTRELFF. DNA of the CDR3: TGTGCCAGCAGTAAGAATCCGAACACCCGGGAGCTGTTTTTT.

This clonotype was seen once. This may arise from a read error, as a much more abundant clone is one base away. The chain has TRBV20-1 and TRBJ2-3; TRBD2 matches at 10 bases. The germline V gene encodes CDR1 DFQATT and CDR2 SNEGSKA (reference sequence). J gave up 2 bases and V 3 bases, and 2 bases lay outside the gene matches. The CDR3 spans 14 residues. The CDR3 nucleotides are TGCAGTGCTAGGCTAGCGGGAGTCACAGATACGCAGTATTTT. Amino acids: CSARLAGVTDTQYF.